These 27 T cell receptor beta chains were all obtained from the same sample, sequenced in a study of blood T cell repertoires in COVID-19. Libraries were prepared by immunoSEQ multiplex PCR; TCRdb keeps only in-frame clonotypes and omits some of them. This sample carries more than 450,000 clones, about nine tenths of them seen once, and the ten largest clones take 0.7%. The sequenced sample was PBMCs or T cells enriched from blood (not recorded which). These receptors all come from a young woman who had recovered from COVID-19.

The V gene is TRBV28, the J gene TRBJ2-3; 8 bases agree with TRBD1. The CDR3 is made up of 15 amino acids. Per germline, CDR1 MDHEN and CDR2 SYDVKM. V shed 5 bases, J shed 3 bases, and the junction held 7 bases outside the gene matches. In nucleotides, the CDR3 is TGTGCCAGCAGTCCCGGACAGGGAAGGACAGATACGCAGTATTTT. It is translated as CASSPGQGRTDTQYF.

CDR3 nucleotides: TGTGCCAGCAGCTTAGCTGAAGAGACCCAGTACTTC. Protein product: CASSLAEETQYF. The chain combines TRBV11-2 with TRBJ2-5; the D is unclear. Trimming stripped 1 base from V and 3 bases from J, with 3 bases between. There are 12 residues in the CDR3. From germline, CDR1 is SGHAT and CDR2 FQNNGV.

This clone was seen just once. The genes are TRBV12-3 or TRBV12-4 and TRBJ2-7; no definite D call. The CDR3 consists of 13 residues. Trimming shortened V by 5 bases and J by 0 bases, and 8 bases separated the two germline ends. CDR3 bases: TGTGCCAGCAGTCCTGGAGTCTCCTACGAGCAGTACTTC. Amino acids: CASSPGVSYEQYF.

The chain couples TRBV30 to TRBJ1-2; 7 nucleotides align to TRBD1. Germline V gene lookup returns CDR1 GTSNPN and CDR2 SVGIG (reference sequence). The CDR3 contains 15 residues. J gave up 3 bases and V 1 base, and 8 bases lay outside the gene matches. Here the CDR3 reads CAWSAGGSWDYGYTF. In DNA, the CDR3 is TGTGCCTGGAGTGCAGGGGGTTCATGGGACTATGGCTACACCTTC.

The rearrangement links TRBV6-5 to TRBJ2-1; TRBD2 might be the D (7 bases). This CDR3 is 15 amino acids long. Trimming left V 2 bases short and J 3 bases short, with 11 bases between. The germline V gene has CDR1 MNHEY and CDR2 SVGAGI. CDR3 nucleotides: TGTGCCAGCAGTTACCGGGGGGCGGTCTACAATGAGCAGTTCTTC. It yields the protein CASSYRGAVYNEQFF.

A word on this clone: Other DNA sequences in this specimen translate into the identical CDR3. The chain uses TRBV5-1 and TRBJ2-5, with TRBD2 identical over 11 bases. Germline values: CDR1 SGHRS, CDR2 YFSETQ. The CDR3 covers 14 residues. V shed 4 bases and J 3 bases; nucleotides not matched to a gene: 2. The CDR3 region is CASSATSGEETQYF. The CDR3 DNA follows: TGCGCCAGCAGCGCGACTAGCGGGGAAGAGACCCAGTACTTC. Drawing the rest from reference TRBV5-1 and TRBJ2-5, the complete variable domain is KAGVTQTPRYLIKTRGQQVTLSCSPISGHRSVSWYQQTPGQGLQFLFEYFSETQRNKGNFPGRFSGRQFSNSRSEMNVSTLELGDSALYLCASSATSGEETQYFGPGTRLLVL.

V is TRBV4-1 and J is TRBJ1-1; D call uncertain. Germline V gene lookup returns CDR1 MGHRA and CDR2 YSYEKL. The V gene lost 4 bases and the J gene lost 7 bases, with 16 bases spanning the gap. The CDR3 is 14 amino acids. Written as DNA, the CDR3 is TGCGCCAGCAGCCTCAATGAGGGTATTTTTGAAGCTTTCTTT. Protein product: CASSLNEGIFEAFF.

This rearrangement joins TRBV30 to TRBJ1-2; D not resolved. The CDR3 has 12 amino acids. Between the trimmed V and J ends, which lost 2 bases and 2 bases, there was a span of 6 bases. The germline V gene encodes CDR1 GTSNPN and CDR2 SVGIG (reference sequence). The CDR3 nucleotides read TGTGCCTGGAGTTCAGTAAACTATGGCTACACCTTC. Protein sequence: CAWSSVNYGYTF.

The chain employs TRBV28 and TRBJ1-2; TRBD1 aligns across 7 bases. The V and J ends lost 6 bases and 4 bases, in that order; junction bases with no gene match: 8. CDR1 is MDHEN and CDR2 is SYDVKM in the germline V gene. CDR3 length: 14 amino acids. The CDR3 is CASRDRWEPYGYTF. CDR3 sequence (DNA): TGTGCCAGCAGGGACAGGTGGGAACCCTATGGCTACACCTTC.

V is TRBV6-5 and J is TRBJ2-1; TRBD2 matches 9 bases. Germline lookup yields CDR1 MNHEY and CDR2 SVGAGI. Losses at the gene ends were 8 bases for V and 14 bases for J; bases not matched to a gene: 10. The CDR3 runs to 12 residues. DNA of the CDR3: TGTGCCAGCGATTTAGCGGGGGAAGTGGAGTTCTTC. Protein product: CASDLAGEVEFF.

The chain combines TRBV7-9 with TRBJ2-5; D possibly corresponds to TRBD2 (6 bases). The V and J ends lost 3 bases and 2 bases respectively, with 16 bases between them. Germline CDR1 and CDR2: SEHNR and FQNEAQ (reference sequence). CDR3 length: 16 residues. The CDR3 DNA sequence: TGTGCCAGCAGCTTCGGGGCGGGGAACTTTCAAGAGACCCAGTACTTC. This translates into CASSFGAGNFQETQYF.

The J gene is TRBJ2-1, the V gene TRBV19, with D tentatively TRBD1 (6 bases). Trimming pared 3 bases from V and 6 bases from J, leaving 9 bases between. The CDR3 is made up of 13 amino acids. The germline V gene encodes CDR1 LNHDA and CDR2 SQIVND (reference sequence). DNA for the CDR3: TGTGCCAGTAGTATGACAGGCTCCAATGAGCAGTTCTTC. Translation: CASSMTGSNEQFF. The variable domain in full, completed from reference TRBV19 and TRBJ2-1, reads DGGITQSPKYLFRKEGQNVTLSCEQNLNHDAMYWYRQDPGQGLRLIYYSQIVNDFQKGDIAEGYSVSREKKESFPLTVTSAQKNPTAFYLCASSMTGSNEQFFGPGTRLTVL.

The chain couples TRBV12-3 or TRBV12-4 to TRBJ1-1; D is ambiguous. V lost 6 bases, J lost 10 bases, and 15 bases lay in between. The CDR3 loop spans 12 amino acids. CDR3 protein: CASRTGSAPAFF. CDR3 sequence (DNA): TGTGCCAGCAGGACTGGTAGCGCTCCAGCTTTCTTT.

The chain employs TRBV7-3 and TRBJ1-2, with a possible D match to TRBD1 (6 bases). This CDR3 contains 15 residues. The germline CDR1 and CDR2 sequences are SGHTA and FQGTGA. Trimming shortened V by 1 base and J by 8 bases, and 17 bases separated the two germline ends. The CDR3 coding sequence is TGTGCCAGCAGCTTAAGCGCCCAGGACAGTGAAGGCTACACCTTC. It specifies CASSLSAQDSEGYTF.

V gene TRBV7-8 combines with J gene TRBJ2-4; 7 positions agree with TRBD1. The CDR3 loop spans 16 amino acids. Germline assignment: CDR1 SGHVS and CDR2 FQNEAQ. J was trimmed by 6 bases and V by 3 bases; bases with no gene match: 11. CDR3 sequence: CASSFSTDRVGNIQYF. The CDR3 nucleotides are TGTGCCAGCAGCTTTTCAACCGACAGGGTCGGAAACATTCAGTACTTC.

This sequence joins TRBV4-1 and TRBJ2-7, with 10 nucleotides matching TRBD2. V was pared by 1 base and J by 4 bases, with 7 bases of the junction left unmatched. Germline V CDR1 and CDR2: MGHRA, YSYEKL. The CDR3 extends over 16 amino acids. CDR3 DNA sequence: TGCGCCAGCAGCCAAGTCGGTAGCGGGGGGTCGTACGAGCAGTACTTC. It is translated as CASSQVGSGGSYEQYF.

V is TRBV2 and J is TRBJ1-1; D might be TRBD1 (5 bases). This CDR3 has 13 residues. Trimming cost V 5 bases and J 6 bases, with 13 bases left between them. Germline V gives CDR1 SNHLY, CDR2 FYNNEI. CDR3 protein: CASSFQGSAEAFF. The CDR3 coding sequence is TGTGCCAGCAGTTTCCAGGGCTCCGCTGAAGCTTTCTTT.

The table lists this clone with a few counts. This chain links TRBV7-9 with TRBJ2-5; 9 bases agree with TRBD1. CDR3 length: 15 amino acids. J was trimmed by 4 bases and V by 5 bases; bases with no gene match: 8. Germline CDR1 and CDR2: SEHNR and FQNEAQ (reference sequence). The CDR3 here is CASSPWDRAGETQYF. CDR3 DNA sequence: TGTGCCAGCAGCCCATGGGACAGGGCTGGAGAGACCCAGTACTTC.

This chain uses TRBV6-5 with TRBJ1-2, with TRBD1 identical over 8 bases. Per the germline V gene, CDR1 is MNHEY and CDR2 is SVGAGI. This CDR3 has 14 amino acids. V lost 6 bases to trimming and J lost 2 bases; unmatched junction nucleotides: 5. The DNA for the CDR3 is TGTGCCAGCAGCCTCCGGGACAGGAACTATGGCTACACCTTC. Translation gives CASSLRDRNYGYTF.

CDR3 protein: CAAPWRYGYTF. The CDR3 coding sequence is TGTGCCGCCCCCTGGAGATATGGCTACACCTTC. The rearrangement joins TRBV30 to TRBJ1-2; D is ambiguous. Trimming removed 8 bases at V and 5 bases at J, with 12 bases between. The CDR3 has 11 residues. Germline CDR1 reads GTSNPN; CDR2 reads SVGIG (reference sequence).

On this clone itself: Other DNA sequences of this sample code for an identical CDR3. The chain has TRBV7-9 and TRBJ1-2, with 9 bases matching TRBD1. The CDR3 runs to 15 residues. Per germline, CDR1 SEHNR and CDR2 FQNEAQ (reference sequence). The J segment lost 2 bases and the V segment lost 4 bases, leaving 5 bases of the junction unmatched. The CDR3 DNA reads TGTGCCAGCAGCTCCGGGACAGGGTTGAACTATGGCTACACCTTC. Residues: CASSSGTGLNYGYTF.

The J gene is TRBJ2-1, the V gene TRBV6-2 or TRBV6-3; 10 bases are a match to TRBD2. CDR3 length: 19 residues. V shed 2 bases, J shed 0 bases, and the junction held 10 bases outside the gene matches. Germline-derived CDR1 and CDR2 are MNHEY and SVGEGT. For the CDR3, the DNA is TGTGCCAGCAGTTACCCACAGGGGAGCGGGGGGGGCTCCTACAATGAGCAGTTCTTC. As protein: CASSYPQGSGGGSYNEQFF.

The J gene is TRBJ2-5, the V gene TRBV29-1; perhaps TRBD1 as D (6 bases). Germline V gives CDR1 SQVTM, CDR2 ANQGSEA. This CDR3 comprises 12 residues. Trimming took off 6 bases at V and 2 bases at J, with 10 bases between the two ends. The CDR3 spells CSVEGEQETQYF. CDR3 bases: TGCAGCGTCGAGGGGGAGCAAGAGACCCAGTACTTC. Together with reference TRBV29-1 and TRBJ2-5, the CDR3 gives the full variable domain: SAVISQKPSRDICQRGTSLTIQCQVDSQVTMMFWYRQQPGQSLTLIATANQGSEATYESGFVIDKFPISRPNLTFSTLTVSNMSPEDSSIYLCSVEGEQETQYFGPGTRLLVL.

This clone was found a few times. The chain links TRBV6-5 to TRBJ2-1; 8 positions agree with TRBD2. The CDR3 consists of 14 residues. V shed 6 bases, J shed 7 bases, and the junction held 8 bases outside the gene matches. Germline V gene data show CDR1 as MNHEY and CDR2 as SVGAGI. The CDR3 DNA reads TGTGCCAGCAGCTCCGGGGGGGCATCGAATGAGCAGTTCTTC. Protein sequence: CASSSGGASNEQFF.

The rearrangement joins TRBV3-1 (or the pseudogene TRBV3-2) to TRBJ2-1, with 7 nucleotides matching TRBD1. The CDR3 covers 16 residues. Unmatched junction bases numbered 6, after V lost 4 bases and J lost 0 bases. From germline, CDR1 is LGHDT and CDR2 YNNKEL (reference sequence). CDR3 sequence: CASSRRTGLSYNEQFF. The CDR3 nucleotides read TGTGCCAGCAGCCGACGGACAGGCCTCTCCTACAATGAGCAGTTCTTC.

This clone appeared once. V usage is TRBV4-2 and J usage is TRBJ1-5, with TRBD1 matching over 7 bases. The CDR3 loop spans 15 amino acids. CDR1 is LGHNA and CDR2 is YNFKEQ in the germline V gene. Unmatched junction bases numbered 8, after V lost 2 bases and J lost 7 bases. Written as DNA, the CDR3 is TGTGCCAGCAGCCAACTGGGCAGGGGGGAGCAGCCCCAGCATTTT. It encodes CASSQLGRGEQPQHF.

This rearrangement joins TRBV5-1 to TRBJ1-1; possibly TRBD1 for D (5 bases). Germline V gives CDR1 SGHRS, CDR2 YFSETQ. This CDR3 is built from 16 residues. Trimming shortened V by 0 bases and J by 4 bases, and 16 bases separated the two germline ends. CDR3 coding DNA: TGCGCCAGCAGCTTGGCCAAGTCGGGCCAGGGCACTGAAGCTTTCTTT. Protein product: CASSLAKSGQGTEAFF.